This T cell receptor (beta chain) comes out of a study of blood T cells in healthy people across ages. With a J-beta primer mix and a sample-barcoded 5' primer, a second PCR ran 7 to 11 cycles. TCRdb analysed the 5' RACE reads with MiXCR anew, one entry per CDR3 protein. The sample lists under 1 million distinct CDR3 sequences, about 42% seen once, with approximately 20% in the top ten. A word on this clonotype: What it recognizes is unknown.

V dropped 3 bases and J dropped 3 bases, with 11 bases sitting between them. The CDR3 loop spans 14 amino acids. Germline V gene lookup returns CDR1 KGHSH and CDR2 LQKENI. Findings and limits, study-wide: The donors' CMV status was not determined, possibly confounding changes in expanded clonotypes.

Sample: blood. The chain employs TRBV18 and TRBJ1-1; TRBD1 is a possible D gene (5 bases). This TCR was recovered from a man between 60 and 75 years old in good health. CDR3 DNA sequence: TGTGCCAGCTCACCCGGGGCCTTTGACACTGAAGCTTTCTTT. Its translation is CASSPGAFDTEAFF.